This T cell receptor (beta chain) emerged from a study of blood T cell repertoires in COVID-19. Background on the study: The study drew acute and convalescent COVID-19 samples from the United States, Italy and Spain.

CDR1 is KGHDR and CDR2 is SFDVKD in the germline V gene. Trimming pared 7 bases from V and 0 bases from J, leaving 10 bases between. The CDR3 totals 14 residues. Enrollment of patients from Seattle took place during active infection, with longitudinal follow-up. This clone was recorded only once. In the original processing: Reference gene primer amplification gave nucleated cell count estimates. This table comes from immunoSEQ multiplex PCR, and its TCRdb copy is limited to in-frame clones, with some not included. V, J and clone size reflect that table, while D and trimming were determined from the DNA. The profile shows 250,000 to 350,000 clones, 65% to 85% of them singletons.

The genes are TRBV24-1 and TRBJ2-3; the D gene is possibly TRBD1 (5 bases). The sequencing sample was made of peripheral blood. The sequence derives from a human donor with COVID-19, enrolled during active disease. The donor label of this sample is uncertain. CDR3 in amino acids: CATSDSTSTDTQYF. In DNA form, the CDR3 reads TGTGCCACCAGCGACAGCACTAGCACAGATACGCAGTATTTT.